This T cell receptor (beta chain) was recorded in a study of response to subunit inactivated influenza vaccine. Study outcomes and limitations: Each seasonal flu vaccination may recruit only limited new T cells, authors suggested.

Concerning this clonotype itself: Antigen unknown.

TCRdb recomputed calls from the RT-PCR reads with MiXCR, one row per CDR3 protein. The sample contains fewer than 600,000 distinct CDR3 sequences, 6.5% to 8% of which appear only once. The length of the CDR3 is 14 residues. Germline V lookup: CDR1 DFQATT, CDR2 SNEGSKA (reference sequence). Between the trimmed V and J ends, which lost 6 bases and 8 bases, there was a span of 19 bases. The source material was PBMCs from blood, sampled 23 to 25 months after vaccination. The chain combines TRBV20-1 with TRBJ1-4, with TRBD1 as a possible D gene (5 bases). This sequence was found in a man aged 50 to 69 who received an inactivated influenza vaccine. The chain's CDR3 is CSAPRQGDPEKLFF. The CDR3 nucleotides are TGCAGTGCCCCGCGGCAGGGAGATCCAGAAAAACTGTTTTTT.